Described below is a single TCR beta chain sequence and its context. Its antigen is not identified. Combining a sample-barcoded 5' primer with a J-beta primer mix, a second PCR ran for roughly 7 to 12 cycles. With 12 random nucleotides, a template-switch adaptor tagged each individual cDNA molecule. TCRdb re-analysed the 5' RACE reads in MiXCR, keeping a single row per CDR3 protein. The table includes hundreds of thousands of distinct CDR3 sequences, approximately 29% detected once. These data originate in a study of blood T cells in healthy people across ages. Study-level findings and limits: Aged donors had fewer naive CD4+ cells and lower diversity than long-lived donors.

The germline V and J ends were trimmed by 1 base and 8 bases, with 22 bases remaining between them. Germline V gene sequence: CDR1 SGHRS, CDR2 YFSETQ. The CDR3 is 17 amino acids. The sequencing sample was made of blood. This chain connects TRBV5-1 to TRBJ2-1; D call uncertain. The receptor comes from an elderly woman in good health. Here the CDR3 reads CASSLLTWRLPWDEQFF. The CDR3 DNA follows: TGCGCCAGCAGCTTGCTGACGTGGCGGCTGCCTTGGGATGAGCAGTTCTTC.